This paragraph reports one TCR beta chain. Libraries were prepared by immunoSEQ multiplex PCR; TCRdb keeps only in-frame clonotypes and omits some of them. The sample yields hundreds of thousands of clones, 80% to 90% seen once. The sample originates from a study of cytomegalovirus exposure and HLA in healthy donors. Study details: It was reported in a later analysis that the 90 to 150 validation repertoires used the same platform as the roughly 700 first-cohort repertoires.

The CDR3 extends over 16 amino acids. V lost 5 bases, J lost 3 bases, and 19 bases lay in between. Germline values: CDR1 SGHDT, CDR2 YYEEEE. Separation from the 666-subject first cohort characterized the roughly 120-subject validation cohort, to which the donors belonged. This chain uses TRBV5-6 with TRBJ2-3; possible D gene TRBD1, 6 bases. The specimen sequenced was PBMCs. The TCR comes from a woman under 30 in good health and CMV-seropositive. Written as DNA, the CDR3 is TGTGCCAGCAGTCGGGCAGGGGACATGGTGACAGATACGCAGTATTTT. Encoded protein: CASSRAGDMVTDTQYF.